The next 26 T cell receptor beta chains were all read from a single sample in a study of blood T cell repertoires in COVID-19. Assay used: immunoSEQ multiplex PCR; TCRdb lists only in-frame clones, some missing. Among 350,000 to 400,000 clones, 75% to 90% were seen once, and the ten largest hold just over 7%. The sequencing sample was made of peripheral blood. The receptors stem from a woman in her sixties or seventies with COVID-19, enrolled during active disease.

V gene TRBV2 combines with J gene TRBJ1-1; D gene ambiguous. Germline-derived CDR1 and CDR2 are SNHLY and FYNNEI. Trimming stripped 5 bases from V and 1 base from J, with 8 bases between. CDR3 size: 13 residues. The CDR3 nucleotides are TGTGCCAGCAGTACCCCAGGGAACACTGAAGCTTTCTTT. It translates to CASSTPGNTEAFF.

This chain uses TRBV6-5 with TRBJ2-5, with D tentatively TRBD1 (6 bases). The CDR3 consists of 13 residues. Germline assignment: CDR1 MNHEY and CDR2 SVGAGI. The CDR3 here is CACNRAVGETQYF. In DNA form, the CDR3 reads TGTGCTTGCAACAGGGCGGTTGGGGAGACCCAGTACTTC.

The chain uses TRBV4-3 and TRBJ2-3, with TRBD2 identical over 14 bases. The trim removed 3 bases at V and 7 bases at J, leaving 6 bases unmatched. The germline CDR1 and CDR2 sequences are LGHNA and YSLEER. The CDR3 has 16 amino acids. The CDR3 DNA reads TGCGCCAGCAGCCAGGGGGGACTAGCGGGGGCTTATACGCAGTATTTT. It encodes CASSQGGLAGAYTQYF.

This chain joins TRBV9 and TRBJ1-5; 7 positions match TRBD1. Germline V gene data show CDR1 as SGDLS and CDR2 as YYNGEE. The ends lost 0 bases at V and 7 bases at J; junction bases unmatched: 1. This CDR3 has 13 residues. CDR3 in amino acids: CASSVAQGQPQHF. The CDR3 nucleotides read TGTGCCAGCAGCGTAGCACAGGGGCAGCCCCAGCATTTT.

The chain carries TRBV6-6 and TRBJ1-2; TRBD1 might be the D (6 bases). Per the germline V gene, CDR1 is MNHNY and CDR2 is SVGAGI (reference sequence). V was pared by 6 bases and J by 2 bases, with 10 bases between. This CDR3 contains 13 residues. The CDR3 nucleotides are TGTGCCAGCAGCCAGGGGACCAACTATGGCTACACCTTC. Its protein product is CASSQGTNYGYTF.

CDR3 coding DNA: TGTGCCAGCAGCGCGCAGGGGTCCCTTATCGACGAGCAGTACTTC. As protein: CASSAQGSLIDEQYF. The chain recombines TRBV9 with TRBJ2-7; TRBD1 is a possible D gene (6 bases). V was shortened by 3 bases and J by 5 bases, with 18 bases between the two germline ends. Germline V lookup: CDR1 SGDLS, CDR2 YYNGEE. The CDR3 is 15 amino acids.

The J gene is TRBJ1-6, the V gene TRBV19, with 8 bases identical to TRBD1. The CDR3 runs to 15 residues. Germline lookup yields CDR1 LNHDA and CDR2 SQIVND (reference sequence). V trimming: 6 bases; J trimming: 4 bases; junction bases outside the gene matches: 5. Here the CDR3 DNA reads TGTGCCAGTAGCCGGGGACAGGCATATAATTCACCCCTCCACTTT. It is translated as CASSRGQAYNSPLHF.

This clone was observed a few times. The sample carries other DNA sequences with the same CDR3. The chain combines TRBV5-4 with TRBJ2-5; 9 bases line up with TRBD2. The J segment lost 2 bases and the V segment lost 0 bases, leaving 2 bases of the junction unmatched. The CDR3 is 15 amino acids. Per germline, CDR1 SGHNT and CDR2 YYREEE (reference sequence). DNA of the CDR3: TGTGCCAGCAGCTTGGTTCTAGCGGGGCAAGAGACCCAGTACTTC. This gives the protein CASSLVLAGQETQYF.

The chain recombines TRBV27 with TRBJ2-7, with D possibly matching TRBD2 (5 bases). V shed 6 bases and J shed 7 bases, with 13 bases lying between them. CDR1 and CDR2 from the germline V gene are MNHEY and SMNVEV (reference sequence). The CDR3 spans 12 residues. CDR3 in amino acids: CASRTQRREQYF. CDR3 nucleotide sequence: TGTGCCAGCAGGACCCAGCGGCGTGAGCAGTACTTC.

The chain employs TRBV6-6 and TRBJ2-7; D is unresolved. From germline, CDR1 is MNHNY and CDR2 SVGAGI (reference sequence). The V and J ends lost 4 bases and 4 bases respectively, with 5 bases between them. This CDR3 is 11 amino acids long. The CDR3 sequence is CASSSRYEQYF. In DNA, the CDR3 is TGTGCCAGCAGTTCGAGGTACGAGCAGTACTTC.

This clone came up once. J is TRBJ2-1 and V is TRBV10-3; 9 nucleotides agree with TRBD1. V was pared by 6 bases and J by 5 bases, with 2 bases of the junction left unmatched. This CDR3 region has 13 residues. The germline V gene encodes CDR1 ENHRY and CDR2 SYGVKD. The CDR3 coding sequence is TGTGCCATCAGGACAGGGGGGAACAATGAGCAGTTCTTC. The encoded protein is CAIRTGGNNEQFF.

V gene TRBV15 combines with J gene TRBJ1-6, with no clear D. The ends were cut back, 1 base at V and 5 bases at J, with 6 bases in the middle. The CDR3 spans 14 residues. The germline CDR1 and CDR2 sequences are LNHNV and YYDKDF (reference sequence). CDR3: CATSRGAHNSPLHF. For the CDR3, the DNA is TGTGCCACCAGCAGAGGAGCCCATAATTCACCCCTCCACTTT.

The rearrangement links TRBV27 to TRBJ1-1; no firm D call. Germline V gene data show CDR1 as MNHEY and CDR2 as SMNVEV (reference sequence). V was clipped by 5 bases and J by 0 bases, with 10 bases between them. The CDR3 length is 14 residues. CDR3 bases: TGTGCCAGCAGTCAGTTCACCATGAACACTGAAGCTTTCTTT. As protein: CASSQFTMNTEAFF.

The chain's CDR3 is CASTLYTTSTEAFF. CDR3 in DNA: TGTGCCAGCACCCTTTATACCACTTCCACTGAAGCTTTCTTT. The V call is TRBV7-2, the J call TRBJ1-1, with D unclear. The CDR3 has 14 amino acids. Germline values: CDR1 SGHTA, CDR2 FQGNSA. Trimming left V 7 bases short and J 4 bases short, with 16 bases between.

The V call is TRBV3-1 (or the pseudogene TRBV3-2), the J call TRBJ2-7; the match to TRBD2 covers 10 bases. Trimming cost V 4 bases and J 5 bases; bases outside gene matches: 8. This CDR3 contains 15 residues. The germline gives CDR1 LGHDT, CDR2 YNNKEL (reference sequence). CDR3 in DNA: TGTGCCAGCAGCCCCAGCGGGGGGGCCCCCCACGAGCAGTACTTC. It translates to CASSPSGGAPHEQYF.

The V and J genes are TRBV11-3 and TRBJ1-1; D not certain. Trimming cost V 2 bases and J 1 base, with 8 bases left between them. Looked up from germline, CDR1 is SGHNT and CDR2 is YENEEA. The CDR3 is 14 amino acids. In nucleotides, the CDR3 is TGTGCCAGCAGCTTACAGGTAGAGAACACTGAAGCTTTCTTT. This gives the protein CASSLQVENTEAFF.

The chain links TRBV5-1 to TRBJ2-7; possibly TRBD1 for D (6 bases). V lost 4 bases, J lost 4 bases, and 18 bases lay in between. The CDR3 spans 15 residues. Germline V gives CDR1 SGHRS, CDR2 YFSETQ. The CDR3 DNA follows: TGCGCCAGCAGCGGGGGCGTGGTAGGGGAGTACGAGCAGTACTTC. Translation: CASSGGVVGEYEQYF.

The V gene is TRBV7-2, the J gene TRBJ2-7; D possibly corresponds to TRBD2 (5 bases). The germline V gene has CDR1 SGHTA and CDR2 FQGNSA. The CDR3 loop spans 14 amino acids. V lost 5 bases and J lost 6, with 17 bases in between. CDR3 sequence reads: CASSPPGNSIEQYF. The CDR3 region has the DNA TGTGCCAGCAGCCCCCCGGGGAATTCGATCGAGCAGTACTTC.

V gene TRBV6-6 combines with J gene TRBJ1-2; D might be TRBD1 (6 bases). V lost 2 bases to trimming and J lost 4 bases, with 14 bases between them. The CDR3 is made up of 15 amino acids. Looked up from germline, CDR1 is MNHNY and CDR2 is SVGAGI (reference sequence). CDR3 in DNA: TGTGCCAGCAGTTACCCCACAGGGACCCTCTATGGCTACACCTTC. It translates to CASSYPTGTLYGYTF.

V gene TRBV28 combines with J gene TRBJ1-2; a possible D gene is TRBD1 (6 bases). The CDR3 length is 15 residues. CDR1 and CDR2 from the germline V gene are MDHEN and SYDVKM. Trimming pared 8 bases from V and 3 bases from J, leaving 19 bases between. CDR3 sequence: CASLGGLQTDYGYTF. As DNA, the CDR3 is TGTGCCAGCCTCGGGGGGCTCCAAACCGACTATGGCTACACCTTC.

The rearrangement links TRBV6-2 or TRBV6-3 to TRBJ2-3; 8 bases match TRBD2. Germline V gives CDR1 MNHEY, CDR2 SVGEGT. This CDR3 is built from 18 residues. Trimming cost V 4 bases and J 0 bases; bases outside gene matches: 12. CDR3 DNA sequence: TGTGCCAGCAGTTTCTTGAGCGGGGGCCTCCCTAGCACAGATACGCAGTATTTT. Encoded protein: CASSFLSGGLPSTDTQYF.

The chain combines TRBV4-3 with TRBJ1-2; TRBD1 might be the D (6 bases). CDR1 and CDR2 (germline): LGHNA, YSLEER. The V gene lost 2 bases and the J gene lost 7 bases, with 14 bases spanning the gap. There are 14 residues in the CDR3. CDR3 residues: CASSQQTGYGGYTF. The CDR3 DNA reads as TGCGCCAGCAGCCAACAAACAGGGTATGGTGGCTACACCTTC.

This clone was detected once. V gene TRBV2 combines with J gene TRBJ1-1, with a tentative D call TRBD1 (5 bases). The germline V gene encodes CDR1 SNHLY and CDR2 FYNNEI. The CDR3 totals 12 residues. V was clipped by 6 bases and J by 9 bases, with 14 bases between them. The CDR3 region has the DNA TGTGCCAGCAGCTCGACAGAGATGAAAGCTTTCTTT. Translated: CASSSTEMKAFF.

This rearrangement joins TRBV7-3 to TRBJ1-2; 8 bases are a match to TRBD1. J lost 8 bases, V lost 5 bases, and 13 bases had no gene match. CDR1 is SGHTA and CDR2 is FQGTGA in the germline V gene. The CDR3 has 15 amino acids. CDR3 nucleotide sequence: TGTGCCAGCAGCCAAGCCCCGGACAGGGTCGCAGGCTACACCTTC. As protein: CASSQAPDRVAGYTF.

This chain joins TRBV3-1 (or the pseudogene TRBV3-2) and TRBJ2-1; 7 bases align to TRBD2. The CDR3 has 16 residues. Germline V gene lookup returns CDR1 LGHDT and CDR2 YNNKEL (reference sequence). Trimming at V came to 4 bases and at J to 0 bases, leaving 6 bases not matched to a gene. The CDR3 bases are TGTGCCAGCAGCCCCCCGGGGGGTAGCTCCTACAATGAGCAGTTCTTC. Amino acid sequence: CASSPPGGSSYNEQFF.

The J gene is TRBJ1-4, the V gene TRBV30; TRBD1 matches at 8 bases. CDR1 is GTSNPN and CDR2 is SVGIG in the germline V gene (reference sequence). The CDR3 has 13 residues. The trim removed 5 bases at V and 3 bases at J, leaving 2 bases unmatched. CDR3: CAWGQGSNEKLFF. As DNA, the CDR3 is TGTGCCTGGGGACAGGGTTCTAATGAAAAACTGTTTTTT. Full variable domain (missing parts from reference TRBV30 and TRBJ1-4): SQTIHQWPATLVQPVGSPLSLECTVEGTSNPNLYWYRQAAGRGLQLLFYSVGIGQISSEVPQNLSASRPQDRQFILSSKKLLLSDSGFYLCAWGQGSNEKLFFGSGTQLSVL.